This paragraph covers one TCR beta chain sequence. Its matching antigen is unknown. This specimen comes from a study of CD8 T cells in ankylosing spondylitis. CDR3 size: 15 residues. Germline lookup yields CDR1 LGHDT and CDR2 YNNKEL (reference sequence). V trimming: 1 base; J trimming: 6 bases; junction bases outside the gene matches: 7. Whole-study results and caveats: Several of the motif variants were reported before in synovial fluid and blood from reactive arthritis. Clones linked to disease, bearing a CD8+ phenotype, were relatively rare in peripheral blood. Reported data indicate significant enrichment of disease-linked clones within matched ankylosing spondylitis synovial fluid. What appeared characteristic of ankylosing spondylitis blood was a TCR beta motif of eight highly homologous variants.

It was by quantitative 5'-RACE with molecular barcodes that TCR beta libraries were made. TCRdb re-analysed the 5' RACE reads in MiXCR, keeping a single row per CDR3 protein. In the table there are about 400,000 distinct CDR3 sequences, approximately 20% of which are singletons. The V and J genes are TRBV3-1 and TRBJ1-1, with 8 bases aligning to TRBD1. The sequencing input was blood, either unsorted or a sorted T cell fraction (not recorded which). The sequence came from a male donor with ankylosing spondylitis. Here the CDR3 reads CASSQGDRLGPEAFF. CDR3 sequence (DNA): TGTGCCAGCAGCCAAGGGGACAGGCTGGGGCCTGAAGCTTTCTTT.